This is a list of T cell receptor beta chains from one sample in a study of immune heterogeneity within non-small cell lung tumors. TCRdb reprocessed the multiplex PCR reads via MiXCR and lists one record per CDR3 protein. The data show about 5,000 distinct CDR3 sequences, 33% seen once. Input material: lung tumor tissue. Source of these receptors: a woman aged 45-65 years with non-small cell lung cancer. CDR3s include the opening cysteine and the closing phenylalanine or tryptophan. Fields, in order: V gene, D gene, J gene, clone size, CDR3 DNA, CDR3 protein. D genes are given only for firm matches. Clone size appears in some rows only: once, few, many, or a class for an expanded clone.

TRBV28	TRBD1	TRBJ2-7	NA	TGTGCCAGCAGGCCGGACAGGAGCTCCTACGAGCAGTACTTC	CASRPDRSSYEQYF
TRBV20-1	NA	TRBJ2-1	medium-sized	TGCAGTGCTAGCGCAGGGACGGATAACAATGAGCAGTTCTTC	CSASAGTDNNEQFF
TRBV5-1	NA	TRBJ2-1	medium-sized	TGCGCCAGCAGCTTGACGCCAAGCTCCTACAATGAGCAGTTCTTC	CASSLTPSSYNEQFF
TRBV5-1	TRBD2	TRBJ2-1	few	TGCGCCAGCAGCCCACGGACTAGCGGAAACAATGAGCAGTTCTTC	CASSPRTSGNNEQFF
TRBV2	NA	TRBJ2-5	NA	TGTGCCAGCAGTGTTGGGCGGGGTTCGGGAGAGACCCAGTACTTC	CASSVGRGSGETQYF
TRBV6-1	TRBD1	TRBJ1-4	NA	TGTGCCAGCAGTCCCCAGGGACAGGGCAATGAAAAACTGTTTTTT	CASSPQGQGNEKLFF
TRBV27	NA	TRBJ2-7	large	TGTGCCAGCCAAAGGTTACTGGGGTATCGATCCTACGAGCAGTACTTC	CASQRLLGYRSYEQYF
TRBV7-9	TRBD2	TRBJ2-7	few	TGTGCCAGCAGCTTCGTTGGGCTAGCGGGAGTATCCTACGAGCAGTACTTC	CASSFVGLAGVSYEQYF
TRBV28	TRBD1	TRBJ1-4	medium-sized	TGTGCCAGCAGCCCTGACAGGGCGGATGAAAAACTGTTTTTT	CASSPDRADEKLFF
TRBV11-2	TRBD1	TRBJ1-1	once	TGTGCCAGCAGCTACGGACAGGGGTACACTGAAGCTTTCTTT	CASSYGQGYTEAFF
TRBV6-1	TRBD1	TRBJ2-1	medium-sized	TGTGCCAGCAGTACCCACAGGGACAGCTCCTACAATGAGCAGTTCTTC	CASSTHRDSSYNEQFF
TRBV19	NA	TRBJ1-5	medium-sized	TGTGCCAGTAGTATGGCGACGGTCCCCCAGCATTTT	CASSMATVPQHF
TRBV10-3	NA	TRBJ1-1	few	TGTGCCATCACCTCTCGGCGTGAGGGGGACACTGAAGCTTTCTTT	CAITSRREGDTEAFF
TRBV19	TRBD1	TRBJ1-5	NA	TGTGCCAGTAGGAAAGGGGACAGGGGACCCAATCAGCCCCAGCATTTT	CASRKGDRGPNQPQHF
TRBV10-1	NA	TRBJ1-1	medium-sized	TGCGCCAGCCAAGCCCGGCGGGGAGACCCTGAAGCTTTCTTT	CASQARRGDPEAFF
TRBV27	NA	TRBJ1-4	NA	TGTGCCAGCAGATTCACAGGGTCAGCAACTAATGAAAAACTGTTTTTT	CASRFTGSATNEKLFF
TRBV29-1	TRBD1	TRBJ2-7	medium-sized	TGCAGCGTTGTCCCGGGACAGGAGAACTCCTACGAGCAGTACTTC	CSVVPGQENSYEQYF
TRBV19	NA	TRBJ2-3	few	TGTGCCAGTACGGGACTCATCACAGATACGCAGTATTTT	CASTGLITDTQYF
TRBV11-1	NA	TRBJ1-6	medium-sized	TGTGCCAGCAGCTTAGCGTTGCCAGATTCACCCCTCCACTTT	CASSLALPDSPLHF
TRBV27	NA	TRBJ1-1	medium-sized	TGTGCCAGCAAGATAGATAGTGGGGTCGCGACTGAAGCTTTCTTT	CASKIDSGVATEAFF
TRBV9	TRBD2	TRBJ2-2	NA	TGTGCCAGCAGCTTAATGAACTGGGGACGTAAGGGACTAGAGGACACCGGGGAGCTGTTTTTT	CASSLMNWGRKGLEDTGELFF
TRBV18	NA	TRBJ1-1	medium-sized	TGTGCCAGCTCACCGGGACCGGGGGGCACTGAAGCTTTCTTT	CASSPGPGGTEAFF
TRBV20-1	NA	TRBJ2-7	medium-sized	TGCAGTGCTAAAGACGGTACCTACGAGCAGTACTTC	CSAKDGTYEQYF
TRBV18	TRBD1	TRBJ1-2	medium-sized	TGTGCCAGCTCAAACGTCCGACAGGGTAACTATGGCTACACCTTC	CASSNVRQGNYGYTF
TRBV7-9	NA	TRBJ2-7	NA	TGTGCCAGCAGCTTAACCTTAGGCTACGAGCAGTACTTC	CASSLTLGYEQYF
TRBV18	NA	TRBJ2-7	NA	TGTGCCAGCTCACAATGGGACCCATCCTACGAGCAGTACTTC	CASSQWDPSYEQYF
TRBV6-1	NA	TRBJ1-3	medium-sized	TGTGCCACCCTTTACCACCTCTCTGGAAACACCATATATTTT	CATLYHLSGNTIYF
TRBV3-1	NA	TRBJ2-7	few	TGTGCCAGCAGCGCGGCGAAGGGCCCATACTACGAGCAGTACTTC	CASSAAKGPYYEQYF
TRBV7-7	NA	TRBJ2-5	medium-sized	TGTGCTAGCAGCTTAGAAGGGGGAATCAGGACCCAGTACTTC	CASSLEGGIRTQYF
TRBV30	TRBD1	TRBJ1-1	NA	TGTGCCTGGACGGGACAGCTGAACACTGAAGCTTTCTTT	CAWTGQLNTEAFF
TRBV2	TRBD2	TRBJ2-5	NA	TGTGCCAGCGAAAGCGGGGGGGGGCTTGAGACCCAGTACTTC	CASESGGGLETQYF
TRBV6-2/TRBV6-3	NA	TRBJ1-5	NA	TGTGCCAGCAGTTACTCCCTCGTAAGGGTCGGGAGTCAGCCCCAGCATTTT	CASSYSLVRVGSQPQHF
TRBV7-9	NA	TRBJ1-5	NA	TGTGCCAGCAGCAAAGACCCGAACAATCAGCCCCAGCATTTT	CASSKDPNNQPQHF
TRBV7-9	NA	TRBJ1-1	NA	TGTGCCAGCAGCCCTGACGGGTTTGCTGAAGCTTTCTTT	CASSPDGFAEAFF
TRBV19	NA	TRBJ1-1	NA	TGTGCCAGTAGTCTGAGGGGAGGGTCAGGCACTGAAGCTTTCTTT	CASSLRGGSGTEAFF
TRBV7-2	NA	TRBJ2-1	medium-sized	TGTGCCAGCAGCTTATTCGCCCAACGTGAGCAGTTCTTC	CASSLFAQREQFF
TRBV7-8	NA	TRBJ2-1	few	TGTGCCAGCAGCTTAGATCTTCTAGGGCAGTTCTTC	CASSLDLLGQFF
TRBV7-7	TRBD2	TRBJ2-1	NA	TGTGCTAGCAGCTCGCGGGAGTTTGGTGAGCAGTTCTTC	CASSSREFGEQFF
TRBV10-3	NA	TRBJ1-1	NA	TGTGCCATCAGTGAGGCTGAGCAGCCTTTCTTT	CAISEAEQPFF
TRBV5-6	TRBD2	TRBJ2-2	few	TGTGCCAGCAGCCCCCGGGGGGGGATAGCGGGAGTCGGAGCCGGGGAGCTGTTTTTT	CASSPRGGIAGVGAGELFF
TRBV19	TRBD1	TRBJ2-3	few	TGTGCCACCTCACAGGGGGCCACAGATACGCAGTATTTT	CATSQGATDTQYF
TRBV11-3	TRBD1	TRBJ1-2	medium-sized	TGTGCCAGCAGCATGGGACAGCACTATGGCTACACCTTC	CASSMGQHYGYTF
TRBV19	NA	TRBJ2-1	medium-sized	TGTGCCAGTAGTGCAGGGTGGGGAAATAAGGTTAACAATGAGCAGTTCTTC	CASSAGWGNKVNNEQFF
TRBV24-1	NA	TRBJ2-7	medium-sized	TGTGCCACCAGTGATTTTAACAGCCCCTACGAGCAGTACTTC	CATSDFNSPYEQYF
TRBV20-1	NA	TRBJ1-1	medium-sized	TGCAGTGCTAGGTCCGGGTTACGTACTGAAGCTTTCTTT	CSARSGLRTEAFF
TRBV29-1	TRBD1	TRBJ1-2	NA	TGCAGCGTTGAAGACCTCACAGGGGGACAGGGGGGCGGCTACACCTTC	CSVEDLTGGQGGGYTF
TRBV12-3/TRBV12-4	NA	TRBJ1-6	medium-sized	TGTGCCAGCAGTTTACGAGCAGGGTTGACCTATAATTCACCCCTCCACTTT	CASSLRAGLTYNSPLHF
TRBV28	NA	TRBJ1-4	medium-sized	TGTGCCAGCAACAGCCCCACTAATGAAAAACTGTTTTTT	CASNSPTNEKLFF
TRBV27	NA	TRBJ1-1	medium-sized	TGTGCCAGCAGTATATCGGGCCGACTGCTGAACACTGAAGCTTTCTTT	CASSISGRLLNTEAFF
TRBV2	NA	TRBJ2-3	NA	TGTGCCAGCAGTGTGCGCGGCACAGATACGCAGTATTTT	CASSVRGTDTQYF
TRBV19	NA	TRBJ1-6	NA	TGTGCCAGTAGTATCATCGGTAATTCACCCCTCCACTTT	CASSIIGNSPLHF
TRBV7-9	NA	TRBJ1-1	NA	TGTGCCAGCAGCTTAGATATTGTGGGCGCTTTCTTT	CASSLDIVGAFF
TRBV9	NA	TRBJ2-1	NA	TGTGCCAGCAGCGCCGGTAACTCCTACAATGAGCAGTTCTTC	CASSAGNSYNEQFF
TRBV5-5	NA	TRBJ1-2	NA	TGTGCCAGCAGCTTCGGGCAGGGCGATGGCTACACCTTC	CASSFGQGDGYTF
TRBV7-8	TRBD1	TRBJ1-2	medium-sized	TGTGCCAGCAGCTTAGCGGCCAACAGGGGGGGCTATGGCTACACCTTC	CASSLAANRGGYGYTF